These 10 T cell receptor beta chains were sequenced from one sample in a study of PD-L1 blockade in urothelial cancer. TCRdb's copy holds only in-frame clones and misses some; the assay was immunoSEQ multiplex PCR. The sample lists more than 35,000 clones, 90% occurring once. The specimen comprised PBMCs, sampled around atezolizumab (anti-PD-L1) treatment. The source is a man between 65 and 85 years old with urothelial cancer.

This sequence joins TRBV25-1 and TRBJ2-5; TRBD2 is a possible D gene (5 bases). The CDR3 length is 13 residues. In germline, CDR1 is MGHDK, CDR2 SYGVNS. Trimming stripped 8 bases from V and 4 bases from J, with 14 bases between. The CDR3 bases are TGTGCCAGCCAACGGAGGACTGGAGAGACCCAGTACTTC. This encodes CASQRRTGETQYF.

This sequence joins TRBV2 and TRBJ2-2, with a weak D call TRBD2 (7 bases). The CDR3 is 16 residues long. Germline CDR1 reads SNHLY; CDR2 reads FYNNEI. V was trimmed by 7 bases and J by 5 bases, leaving 20 bases between them. CDR3 in DNA: TGTGCCAGCATCGGGGAGGGGGGACGTAAGACCGGGGAGCTGTTTTTT. Protein sequence: CASIGEGGRKTGELFF.

The rearrangement uses TRBV7-2 and TRBJ1-5; TRBD1 aligns across 8 bases. The CDR3 contains 15 residues. The junction had 5 bases not matched to a gene; V was cut back by 5 bases and J by 2 bases. CDR1 SGHTA and CDR2 FQGNSA come from the germline V gene. The chain's CDR3 is CASSLQGGGNQPQHF. CDR3 nucleotides: TGTGCCAGCAGCCTACAGGGGGGGGGCAATCAGCCCCAGCATTTT.

This clone was seen a single time. CDR3 coding DNA: TGCGCCAGCAGCTTGTATGGACTAGCGGGAGATGAGGAGCTGTTTTTT. Protein sequence: CASSLYGLAGDEELFF. This rearrangement joins TRBV5-1 to TRBJ2-2, with 13 bases identical to TRBD2. The CDR3 contains 16 residues. Germline CDR1 is SGHRS and CDR2 is YFSETQ. The J segment lost 10 bases and the V segment lost 1 base, leaving 7 bases of the junction unmatched.

The genes are TRBV19 and TRBJ1-5, with 7 nucleotides matching TRBD1. The junction had 9 bases not matched to a gene; V was cut back by 3 bases and J by 10 bases. Germline V lookup: CDR1 LNHDA, CDR2 SQIVND (reference sequence). This CDR3 is built from 14 residues. CDR3 loop: CASSIRGTLDPQHF. CDR3 in DNA: TGTGCCAGTAGTATCAGGGGGACGTTAGATCCCCAGCATTTT.

Here the CDR3 reads CATSRVEGVWTDTQYF. DNA of the CDR3: TGTGCCACCAGCAGAGTTGAGGGAGTTTGGACAGATACGCAGTATTTT. V usage is TRBV15 and J usage is TRBJ2-3; TRBD2 is a possible D gene (5 bases). The CDR3 sequence is 16 residues long. Deletions cut 1 base from V and 3 bases from J, with 14 bases between. Germline CDR1 reads LNHNV; CDR2 reads YYDKDF (reference sequence).

This clone has only one observation. This chain joins TRBV7-8 and TRBJ2-7; 7 bases fit TRBD1. V shed 5 bases and J 5 bases; nucleotides not matched to a gene: 9. CDR1 SGHVS and CDR2 FQNEAQ come from the germline V gene. CDR3 length equals 14 residues. The CDR3 loop reads CASSLDRVSHEQYF. The CDR3 DNA follows: TGTGCCAGCAGCCTCGACAGGGTTTCCCACGAGCAGTACTTC. The full variable domain, in which reference TRBV7-8 and TRBJ2-7 provide the parts outside the CDR3, is GAGVSQSPRYKVAKRGQDVALRCDPISGHVSLFWYQQALGQGPEFLTYFQNEAQLDKSGLPSDRFFAERPEGSVSTLKIQRTQQEDSAVYLCASSLDRVSHEQYFGPGTRLTVT.

The chain joins TRBV10-1 to TRBJ2-5; 8 bases match TRBD1. CDR3 length: 15 residues. V lost 6 bases and J lost 2; bases outside the gene matches: 8. Germline V gene lookup returns CDR1 WNHNN and CDR2 SYGVQD (reference sequence). CDR3 in amino acids: CASSQSTGGQETQYF. The CDR3 bases are TGCGCCAGCAGCCAGAGTACAGGGGGACAAGAGACCCAGTACTTC.

The chain employs TRBV9 and TRBJ1-2; no clear D gene. CDR1 is SGDLS and CDR2 is YYNGEE in the germline V gene. The CDR3 contains 13 residues. The V and J ends lost 0 bases and 1 base respectively, with 4 bases between them. The CDR3 nucleotides read TGTGCCAGCAGCGTAGCTATTAACTATGGCTACACCTTC. It encodes CASSVAINYGYTF.

This chain connects TRBV19 to TRBJ2-7; 10 nucleotides match TRBD2. The CDR3 extends over 17 amino acids. Trimming at V came to 6 bases and at J to 2 bases, leaving 13 bases not matched to a gene. Germline V CDR1 and CDR2: LNHDA, SQIVND (reference sequence). In DNA, the CDR3 is TGTGCCAGTAGAGGTGGAAGCGGGAGGGCCTCCCCCTACGAGCAGTACTTC. The encoded protein is CASRGGSGRASPYEQYF.